This TCR beta chain originates from a study of T cell responses to AZD1222 COVID-19 vaccine (dated by TCRdb to the early 2020s). Regarding the research as a whole: AZD1222 recipients given second doses at about 4 weeks or at about 12 weeks were pooled, since spike-specific TCR depth and breadth were not found to differ between the two schedules. TCR sequencing covered 233 trial participants: 200 to 210 given two doses of AZD1222 and 26 given two doses of MenACWY control vaccine. Enrollment into the trials was organized by age into subgroups of 18-55, 56-69 and 70-plus years, and those subgroups contained roughly 150, 30 and 60 TCR-sequenced participants, respectively.

As to this clone: Its antigen is still unknown. No much larger clone exists at a distance of one base, and base qualities are not known.

Study-wide conclusions, independent of this receptor: Because no samples from the day 14 peak response were available, repertoires could be characterized only after the peak T cell response. Participants were mostly white British and included more females than males, and it was suggested by the authors that clonal diversity may have been underestimated. After two AZD1222 doses, spike-specific TCR breadth and depth were significantly higher than at day 0 and than in MenACWY recipients. The vaccine-associated CD4 TCRs covered the entire spike protein, and the dominant responses fell in regions 160-218 and 743-854. Reportedly, close to half of the unique spike-specific TCRs recognized epitopes lying outside the regions that are mutated in the B.1.351 and B.1.1.7 variants. The 56-69-year group was small, and its depth increase did not reach significance, likely because of low power. Conclusions about previously exposed vaccinees were limited because only a handful of AZD1222 recipients were SARS-CoV-2 seropositive at baseline.

V sheds 0 bases and J sheds 5 bases, leaving 11 bases between their ends. The germline V gene sets CDR1 to MGHRA and CDR2 to YSYEKL. The CDR3 goes from the cysteine to the phenylalanine over 15 residues. The kept DNA is CDR3 alone, 45 bases in frame from the first base. The time point label corresponds to: baseline before first vaccination. Vaccinee samples were obtained from the UK trials COV001 and COV002, which included a single-blind randomized controlled phase 2/3 trial of AZD1222 (ChAdOx1 nCoV-19) in healthy adults. For TCRbeta chain sequencing, PBMC samples from trial participants were taken at day 0 and at day 28 after the second dose. The CDR3 regions of human TCRbeta chains were subjected to immunosequencing. The authors' analysis ran thus. Repertoire TCRs were matched against a reference library of SARS-CoV-2-specific TCRs generated with the MIRA antigen-specificity platform. Breadth was defined as the fraction of unique TCRs that were SARS-CoV-2-associated. Depth was defined as the fraction of total T cells that were SARS-CoV-2-associated. Using the MIRA data, every spike-specific TCR was mapped to the spike region that the TCR reacted to and assigned to either a CD4 or a CD8 class. Log10-transformed breadth and depth values were compared by one-way ANOVA with Sidak's multiple comparisons tests. TCRdb mirrors the immuneACCESS table, restricted to in-frame sequences. Some clones are absent from its copies; in checked studies, under half trace to an unresolved V gene, and the reason for the others is unknown. From that table come the V and J calls and clone size; the DNA was used to work out D and trimming. Here the sample has around 130,000 clones; 86% occur a single time. Together, the top ten hold roughly 12% of the sample.

This chain joins TRBV4-1 to TRBJ1-5, and possibly TRBD1, on 5 matching bases. The source was peripheral blood, collected on day 0 of AZD1222 vaccination. This receptor was taken from an adult in good health. The sequenced DNA is TGCGCCAGCAGCCAAGATCCCGGGACCCATCAGCCCCAGCATTTT. Translated, this is CASSQDPGTHQPQHF.